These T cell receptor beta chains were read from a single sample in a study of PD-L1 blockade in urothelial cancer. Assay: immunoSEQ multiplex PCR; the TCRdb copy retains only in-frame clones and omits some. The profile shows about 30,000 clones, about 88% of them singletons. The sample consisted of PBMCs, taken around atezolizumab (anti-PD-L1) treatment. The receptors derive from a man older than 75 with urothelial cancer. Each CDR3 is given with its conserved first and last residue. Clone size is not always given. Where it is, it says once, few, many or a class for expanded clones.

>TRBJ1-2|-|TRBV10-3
CAISESGQGVNYGYTF
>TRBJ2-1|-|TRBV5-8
CASSLRADWAANNEQFF
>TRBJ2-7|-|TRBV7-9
CASSRTGAISYEQYF
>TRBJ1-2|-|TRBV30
CAWSYLGTGAWVLGYTF
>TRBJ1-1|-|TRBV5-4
CASSGFLRGGGAFF
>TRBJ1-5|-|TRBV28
CASSPAGASNQPQHF
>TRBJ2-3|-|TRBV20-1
CSASRADTQYF
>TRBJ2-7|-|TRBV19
CASSLQGATYEQYF
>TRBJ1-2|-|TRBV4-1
CASSQDPKGQGGPFGYTF
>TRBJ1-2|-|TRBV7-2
CASRPVLSDRGGYTF
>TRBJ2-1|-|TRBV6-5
CASRISFGDNEQFF
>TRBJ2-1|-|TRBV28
CASSLTAPRNEQFF
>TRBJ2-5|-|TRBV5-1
CASSKRGGEETQYF
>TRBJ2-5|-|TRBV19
CASSTGNQETQYF
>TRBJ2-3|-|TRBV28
CASSSAGTDTQYF
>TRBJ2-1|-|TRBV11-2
CASSLDHGSLGNEQFF
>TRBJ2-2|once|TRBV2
CASRPPGQANTGELFF
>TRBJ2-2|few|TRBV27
CASTTLADANTGELFF
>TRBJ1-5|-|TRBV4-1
CASSQGSVRQGRQPQHF
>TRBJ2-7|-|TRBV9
CASSVGGTTSYEQYF
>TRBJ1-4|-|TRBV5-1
CASGVGGLGEKLFF
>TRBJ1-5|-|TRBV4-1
CASSQDSGGSQPQHF
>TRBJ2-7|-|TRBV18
CASSPPQGAYEQYF
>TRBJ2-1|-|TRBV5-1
CTSRQGEANEQFF
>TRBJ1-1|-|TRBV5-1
CASSFSGGDTEAFF
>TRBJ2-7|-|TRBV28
CASSSGQGPYEQYF
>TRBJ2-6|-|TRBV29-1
CSVEGGSGANVLTF
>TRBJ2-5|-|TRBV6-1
CASSDWTRGETQYF
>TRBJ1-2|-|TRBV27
CASRTGGSGGYTF
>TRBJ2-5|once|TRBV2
CASSEGTGGTRETQYF
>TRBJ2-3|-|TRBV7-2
CASSLALPGTSGSADTQYF
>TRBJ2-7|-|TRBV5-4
CASSLVTDYEQYF
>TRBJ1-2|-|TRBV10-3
CAISGGAGVRGYTF
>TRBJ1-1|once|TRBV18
CASSHGQGANTEAFF
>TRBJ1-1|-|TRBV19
CASTPSGPLNTEAFF
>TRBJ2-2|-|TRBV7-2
CASSFGTGGTGELFF
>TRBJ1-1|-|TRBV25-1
CASSQMGGGAPFF
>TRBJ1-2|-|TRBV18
CASSPPFTETYGYTF
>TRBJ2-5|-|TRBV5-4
CASSFLSQRSGETQYF
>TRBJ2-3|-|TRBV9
CASSVGGAPDTQYF
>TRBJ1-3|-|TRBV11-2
CASSLIRSQRNSGNTIYF
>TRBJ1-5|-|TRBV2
CASRTGVQPQHF